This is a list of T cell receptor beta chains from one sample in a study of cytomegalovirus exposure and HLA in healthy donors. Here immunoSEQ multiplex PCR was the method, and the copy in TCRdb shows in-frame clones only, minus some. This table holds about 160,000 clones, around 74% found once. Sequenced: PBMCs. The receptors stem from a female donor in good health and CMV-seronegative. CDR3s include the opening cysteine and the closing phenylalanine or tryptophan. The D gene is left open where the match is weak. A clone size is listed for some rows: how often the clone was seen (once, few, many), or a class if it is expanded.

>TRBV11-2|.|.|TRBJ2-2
CASSLPVRGELFF
TGTGCCAGCAGCTTACCCGTCCGCGGGGAGCTGTTTTTT
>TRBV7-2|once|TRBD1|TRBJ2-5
CASSQGAGRETQYF
TGTGCCAGCAGCCAGGGGGCGGGGAGGGAGACCCAGTACTTC
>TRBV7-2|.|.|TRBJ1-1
CASSPVGGGTEAFF
TGTGCCAGCAGCCCGGTGGGGGGAGGGACTGAAGCTTTCTTT
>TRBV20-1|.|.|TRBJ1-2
CSPGGVLTF
TGCAGCCCGGGGGGGGTACTCACCTTC
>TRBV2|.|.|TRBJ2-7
CASSGTGAYEQYF
TGTGCCAGCAGTGGGACGGGAGCCTACGAGCAGTACTTC
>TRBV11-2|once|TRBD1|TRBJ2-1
CASSLLGDRGGAYNEQFF
TGTGCCAGCAGCTTACTCGGGGACAGGGGAGGGGCCTACAATGAGCAGTTCTTC
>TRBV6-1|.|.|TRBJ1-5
CASSEQINQPQHF
TGTGCCAGCAGTGAGCAGATAAATCAGCCCCAGCATTTT
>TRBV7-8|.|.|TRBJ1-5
CASSLGGGNQPQHF
TGTGCCAGCAGCTTAGGCGGGGGTAATCAGCCCCAGCATTTT
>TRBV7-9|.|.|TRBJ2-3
CASSLVMTDTDTQYF
TGTGCCAGCAGCCTAGTGATGACAGACACAGATACGCAGTATTTT
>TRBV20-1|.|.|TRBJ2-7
CSPRVSYEQYF
TGCAGTCCCAGGGTAAGCTACGAGCAGTACTTC
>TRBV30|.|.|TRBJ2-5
CAWRKSGQETQYF
TGTGCCTGGAGAAAAAGCGGCCAAGAGACCCAGTACTTC
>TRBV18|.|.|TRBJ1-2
CASSLSLDYGYTF
TGTGCCAGCTCACTGAGTCTGGACTATGGCTACACCTTC
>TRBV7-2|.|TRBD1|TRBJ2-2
CASSFPTGQGIHTGELFF
TGTGCCAGCAGCTTCCCTACTGGACAGGGTATCCACACCGGGGAGCTGTTTTTT
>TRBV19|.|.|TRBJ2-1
CASCDLSSYNEQFF
TGTGCCTCATGTGATCTTAGCTCCTACAATGAGCAGTTCTTC
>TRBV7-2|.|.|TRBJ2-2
CASSLTGTLDGELFF
TGTGCCAGCAGCTTGACCGGGACTCTAGACGGGGAGCTGTTTTTT
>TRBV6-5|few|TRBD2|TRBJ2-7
CASSYTAGGSEEQYF
TGTGCCAGCAGTTACACGGCGGGAGGGTCCGAGGAGCAGTACTTC
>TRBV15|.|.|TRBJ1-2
CATSRGASGYTF
TGTGCCACCAGTCGGGGGGCTAGTGGCTACACCTTC
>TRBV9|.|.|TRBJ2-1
CASSANAGLRLEQFF
TGTGCCAGCAGCGCCAACGCGGGACTCAGGCTTGAGCAGTTCTTC
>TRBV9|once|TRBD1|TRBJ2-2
CASSPGQGLWGLNTGELFF
TGTGCCAGCAGCCCGGGACAGGGTCTTTGGGGCTTAAACACCGGGGAGCTGTTTTTT
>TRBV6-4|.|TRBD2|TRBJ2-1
CASSAGLAGDKEQFF
TGTGCCAGCAGTGCGGGGTTAGCGGGAGATAAAGAGCAGTTCTTC
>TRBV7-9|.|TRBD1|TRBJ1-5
CASSLGTGGWGQPQHF
TGTGCCAGCAGCTTAGGGACAGGGGGCTGGGGTCAGCCCCAGCATTTT
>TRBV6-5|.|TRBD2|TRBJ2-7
CASSPGGSYEQYF
TGTGCCAGCAGTCCGGGGGGCTCCTACGAGCAGTACTTC
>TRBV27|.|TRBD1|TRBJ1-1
CASSQPDRAWEAFF
TGTGCCAGCAGCCAACCTGACAGGGCCTGGGAAGCTTTCTTT
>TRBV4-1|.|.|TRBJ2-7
CASSQDLGTSSYEQYF
TGCGCCAGCAGCCAAGATCTGGGGACAAGCTCCTACGAGCAGTACTTC
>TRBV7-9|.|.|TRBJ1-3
CTSSLEGGNTIYF
TGTACCAGCAGCTTAGAAGGAGGGAACACCATATATTTT
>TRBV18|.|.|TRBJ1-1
CASSPRTENTEAFF
TGTGCCAGCTCACCAAGGACAGAGAACACTGAAGCTTTCTTT
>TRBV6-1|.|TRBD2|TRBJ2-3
CEAGGFTDTQYF
TGTGAGGCGGGGGGGTTCACAGATACGCAGTATTTT
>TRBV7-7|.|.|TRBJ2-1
CASADIYNEQFF
TGTGCTAGCGCAGACATCTACAATGAGCAGTTCTTC
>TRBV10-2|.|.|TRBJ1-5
CASTGHNNQPQHF
TGCGCCAGCACGGGACACAACAATCAGCCCCAGCATTTT